The text below deals with one TCR beta chain. The method was immunoSEQ multiplex PCR; TCRdb's version includes in-frame clones alone and lacks a portion of them. The table records 200,000 to 250,000 clones, 83% of them present only once. This entry comes from a study of blood T cell repertoires in COVID-19. The germline gives CDR1 DFQATT, CDR2 SNEGSKA (reference sequence). The CDR3 is made up of 10 amino acids. V was shortened by 7 bases and J by 6 bases, with 8 bases between the two germline ends. The source of this sequence is a woman aged 45-65 years who had been exposed to COVID-19. What was sequenced was PBMCs or T cells enriched from blood (not recorded which). The V and J genes are TRBV20-1 and TRBJ2-3; D call uncertain. This CDR3 reads CSGWADTQYF. CDR3 in DNA: TGCAGTGGCTGGGCCGATACGCAGTATTTT.